This T cell receptor beta chain stems from a study of vaccination and CD4 T cells after COVID-19 (dated by TCRdb to between 2021 and 2024). Regarding the complete study: Convalescent patients had a positive SARS-CoV-2 result on nasal swab PCR, and of these patients, nine had mild disease and one had severe disease. Post-COVID blood samples from convalescent patients were collected a median of roughly 100 days after diagnosis, with a range of 35 to 161 days. Two doses of either the Pfizer-BioNTech BNT162b2 vaccine (n=8) or the Moderna mRNA-1273 vaccine (n=2) were administered to participants. In the convalescent cohort there were six males and four females, among whom were two Hispanic individuals, seven Caucasians, two Asians and one multiracial person. Post-vaccine blood samples were collected a median of approximately 77 days after the second vaccine dose, ranging from about 13 to 250 days. The cultures were stimulated with overlapping spike peptide pools from SARS-CoV-2 and from the common cold coronaviruses HCoV-NL63, HCoV-OC43 and HCoV-229E. In approximately ten COVID-19 convalescent patients and a handful of infection-naive healthy vaccine recipients, the spike-specific CD4+ TCR repertoire before mRNA vaccination was compared with the repertoire after mRNA vaccination. Control cultures received a CEFX viral epitope pool as the positive control, an HIV-1 Nef peptide pool as the negative control, or no peptide.

The method behind the library was PCR. DNA from cultured CD4+ T cells underwent TCR sequencing with the Oncomine TCR Beta short-read assay at the Johns Hopkins FTIC core. The QIAamp micro DNA kit was used to extract genomic DNA from the cultured CD4+ T cells. Oncomine TCR Beta libraries from cultured CD4+ T cells were pooled with unique dual indexes and sequenced on an Illumina iSeq 100. The paper's data handling went like this. Non-productive sequences were filtered out, and CDR3s that did not start with C, did not end with F or W, or were shorter than 7 amino acids were discarded. Antigen-specific clonotypes were identified with the MANAFEST web application by comparing peptide-stimulated wells with reference and other culture wells. Positive clones required FDR below 0.05, an odds ratio above 5, and productive frequency above 0.1% in at least two of three replicate wells. Cross-reactive clonotypes were defined as significantly expanded in both SARS-CoV-2 spike wells and at least one common cold coronavirus spike condition. CDR3 homology was assessed with Levenshtein distances (stringdist) and unrooted phylogenetic trees (ape) in R version 3.6.1. Through fastp at Q25 and MiXCR, TCRdb rebuilt clones from the public reads, retaining in-frame beta chains. Each entry is one CDR3 protein sequence, shown with its most common DNA and genes. TCRdb, rather than the study authors, made the V and J calls. This sample holds 12,000 to 15,000 distinct CDR3 sequences; approximately 30% were observed only once. The ten most abundant clones make up over 30% of the sample.

This clonotype was seen a few times. What antigen it recognizes has not been identified. Nothing much larger sits one base from this clone, and base qualities are not available. What this sample's treatment or condition label stands for: roughly nine-day PBMC culture with coronavirus spike peptide pools or control peptides (ViraFEST assay). The ViraFEST assay, used in the study, expanded antigen-specific T cells with peptide pools and then identified the expanded clonotypes through TCR sequencing. Positive SARS-CoV-2 PCR tests in the convalescent patients dated from March to December 2020, before Alpha, Beta and Delta variants emerged in the United States. More than 1.5 million PBMCs per well were cultured in IMDM with roughly 4.8% human AB serum and 8 to 10 IU/ml IL-2, plus 10 ug/ml peptide pools. Half of the culture medium was replaced with fresh IL-2-containing medium on days 3 and 7. After 9 to 11 days of culture, CD4+ T cells were isolated by negative selection with the EasySep CD4+ T cell isolation kit. PBMCs were separated from whole blood using Ficoll-Paque Plus gradient centrifugation and then either used fresh or cryopreserved at -140C. Culture conditions were generally each tested in triplicate wells.

The full study reports these points: Of the vaccine-specific clones in convalescent patients, 304 of 307, or nearly all, reacted only to SARS-CoV-2 spike and did not cross-react with common cold coronaviruses. In convalescent patients, a median around 90% of post-vaccine SARS-CoV-2-reactive clones were detected only after vaccination, suggesting vaccine-specific priming. The number of convalescent patients in the study was relatively small, and the study did not examine early timepoints following natural infection. Although the median number of SARS-CoV-2-reactive clonotypes went up from 20 to 25 after infection to about 38 after vaccination, the increase was not significant.

The CDR3 starts with the cysteine, ends with the phenylalanine, and has 15 residues. Here the CDR3 DNA is all that survives: 45 bases in frame from base 1. Deletion took 0 bases off V and 5 bases off J, with a span of 13 bases between the germline ends. From the germline V gene, CDR1 is LGHNA and CDR2 is YNFKEQ. Input material: cultured CD4+ T cells from blood. The TCR was taken from a human donor with COVID-19. The receptor chain draws on TRBV4-2 and TRBJ2-5, with the identity of the D gene unclear. The CDR3 here reads CASSQEGARSETQYF. The DNA sequence is given as TGTGCCAGCAGCCAAGAAGGCGCTCGTTCCGAGACCCAGTACTTC.